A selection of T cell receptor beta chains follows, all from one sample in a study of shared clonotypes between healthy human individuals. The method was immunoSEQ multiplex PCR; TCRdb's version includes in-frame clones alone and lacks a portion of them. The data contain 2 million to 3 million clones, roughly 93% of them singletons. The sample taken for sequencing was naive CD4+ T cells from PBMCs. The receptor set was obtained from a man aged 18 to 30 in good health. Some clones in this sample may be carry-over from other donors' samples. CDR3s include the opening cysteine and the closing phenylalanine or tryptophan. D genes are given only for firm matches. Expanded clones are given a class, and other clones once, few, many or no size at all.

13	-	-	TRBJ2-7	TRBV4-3	CASGRTVAYEQYF	TGCGCCAGCGGACGGACAGTAGCCTACGAGCAGTACTTC
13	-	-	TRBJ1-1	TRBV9	CASSVSPNTEAFF	TGTGCCAGCAGCGTAAGTCCGAACACTGAAGCTTTCTTT
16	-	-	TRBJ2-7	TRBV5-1	CASSLLGPQGYYEQYF	TGCGCCAGCAGCTTGTTAGGGCCTCAAGGGTACTACGAGCAGTACTTC
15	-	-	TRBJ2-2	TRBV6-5	CASRPGPLWTGELFF	TGTGCCAGCCGGCCTGGGCCCCTCTGGACCGGGGAGCTGTTTTTT
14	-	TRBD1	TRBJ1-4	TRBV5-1	CASSVGTENEKLFF	TGCGCCAGCAGTGTGGGGACAGAAAATGAAAAACTGTTTTTT
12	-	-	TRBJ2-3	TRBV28	CASSPGQSTQYF	TGTGCCAGCAGCCCTGGACAGTCTACGCAGTATTTT
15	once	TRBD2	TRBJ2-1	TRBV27	CASSFLAGAYNEQFF	TGTGCCAGCAGTTTTCTAGCGGGGGCCTACAATGAGCAGTTCTTC
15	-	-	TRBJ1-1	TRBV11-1	CASSLYPQGNTEAFF	TGTGCCAGCAGCTTATATCCCCAGGGGAACACTGAAGCTTTCTTT
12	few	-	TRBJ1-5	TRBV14	CASSQDSGPQHF	TGTGCCAGCAGCCAAGATTCCGGGCCCCAGCATTTT
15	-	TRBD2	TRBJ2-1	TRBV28	CASSLLAGGSNEQFF	TGTGCCAGCAGTTTACTAGCGGGAGGGTCCAATGAGCAGTTCTTC